Included here is one T cell receptor beta chain sequence, with context. The antigen it binds to is not known. Per-nucleotide qualities are absent, and no much larger clonotype sits a single base away. The data were taken from a study of OX40 agonist ivuxolimab in advanced cancers. In terms of the full investigation: The costimulatory receptor OX40 (CD134) was targeted by ivuxolimab, a fully human IgG2 agonistic monoclonal antibody. Intravenous ivuxolimab was administered to patients every 2 weeks at six dose levels: 0.01, 0.1, 0.3, 1.5, 3 and 10 mg/kg. Among the 50 to 55 dose-escalation patients, around 19 had hepatocellular carcinoma, around 15 melanoma, 9 renal cell carcinoma and 9 head and neck cancer. A male proportion of almost 85% and a mean age of about 60 years, ranging from 23 to 79, were recorded for the dose-escalation cohort. Patients were allowed to have had prior anti-PD-1, anti-PD-L1 or anti-CTLA-4 therapy, and around two fifths of the dose-escalation patients had been treated with checkpoint inhibitors. Three dose-escalation patients achieved partial responses, one with hepatocellular carcinoma and two with cutaneous melanoma. Peripheral TCRbeta sequencing aimed to test whether ivuxolimab altered TCR sequence diversity and caused clonal T-cell expansion. The paper describes the monotherapy dose-escalation part (N of about 55 patients) of the phase I trial of ivuxolimab.

Patients with a history of autoimmune disease or receiving systemic immunosuppression were excluded from the trial. In every dose cohort, peripheral blood was drawn for TCR sequencing at baseline, cycle 4 day 1, and cycle 7 day 1. Samples were obtained from an open-label, multicenter, first-in-human phase I dose-escalation trial of ivuxolimab. The trial enrolled adults with locally advanced or metastatic head and neck squamous cell, hepatocellular, melanoma or renal cell carcinoma. Before TCR sequencing, CD4+ T cells and CD8+ T cells from peripheral blood were sorted into separate populations. Paper-wide results and their limitations: Low levels of normalized T-cell clonal expansion were also seen in some nonresponding patients. Clonal expansion of both CD4+ and CD8+ blood T cells was observed from baseline to week 6 at doses 0.1 to 3.0 mg/kg. The antigen specificity of the peripheral T cells that underwent clonal expansion was not determined. In the 0.1-3.0 mg/kg groups, partial responders were among the patients with the lowest normalized peripheral clonal expansion, particularly in CD8+ T cells. After ivuxolimab, more expanded clones were found on average in CD8+ T cells than in CD4+ T cells.

The junction shows trimming of 8 bases on V and 4 bases on J, and the gene matches do not reach 14 bases of it. Taken from the germline V gene (reference sequence), the CDR1 and CDR2 loops are MNHEY and SMNVEV. From the cysteine through the phenylalanine, the CDR3 covers 16 amino acids. Only CDR3 DNA is held: 48 bases, read in frame from base 1. Genomic DNA was extracted from sorted cells for sequencing of the TCRbeta CDR3 region. The immunoSEQ Assay was used for sequencing of TCRbeta CDR3 regions. TCRdb limited this immuneACCESS table to in-frame rearrangements with V and J called. A share of clones is missing; checked studies link under half to unresolved V genes, and the rest is unexplained. The sample contains about 94,000 clones, approximately 94% of them found a single time. The ten top clones hold roughly 0.17% of the sample.

The rearrangement joined TRBV27 to TRBJ2-5, and 9 junctional nucleotides match TRBD1. The receptor comes from an adult with an advanced solid tumor such as melanoma, head and neck, liver or kidney cancer. This sample comprised CD4+ or CD8+ T cells sorted from blood, obtained in a trial of the OX40 agonist ivuxolimab. The sequence in DNA is TGTGCCAGCCATAGGCCATGGACAGGGGTTAGAGAGACCCAGTACTTC. It translates to CASHRPWTGVRETQYF.